This is a list of T cell receptor beta chains from one sample in a study of identical twins. TCRdb ran MiXCR on the 5' RACE reads and lists one entry per CDR3 protein. The sample holds some 760,000 distinct CDR3 sequences, 18% seen once. The same data also went into a second study, on T cells expressing NK-cell markers.

Sequencing was done on a sample of PBMCs. The source is a woman between 18 and 29 years old in good health. The CDR3 runs from the conserved cysteine through the conserved F or W. The D gene is left open where the match is weak. Where a row states a size, it is once, few, many or the class of an expanded clone; other rows omit it.

>.|.|TRBJ2-7|TRBV30
TGTGCCTGGAGGCTCAGCTCCTACGAGCAGTACTTC
CAWRLSSYEQYF
>few|TRBD2|TRBJ2-7|TRBV4-2
TGTGCCAGCAGCCGAGGACTAGGTAATAACTACGAGCAGTACTTC
CASSRGLGNNYEQYF
>many|TRBD1|TRBJ1-2|TRBV6-5
TGTGCCAGCAGTTTTTACCGACGACAGGGGGGCCATGGCTACACCTTC
CASSFYRRQGGHGYTF
>.|.|TRBJ2-4|TRBV19
TGTGCCAGTAGCCATCCCCCCCAGGGGGCCAAAAACATTCAGTACTTC
CASSHPPQGAKNIQYF
>few|.|TRBJ1-1|TRBV21-1
TGTGCCAGCAGCAAAGTGAACACTGAAGCTTTCTTT
CASSKVNTEAFF
>many|.|TRBJ2-2|TRBV9
TGTGCCAGCAGTGTCGGGAGCGGGGAGCTGTTTTTT
CASSVGSGELFF
>few|.|TRBJ2-1|TRBV20-1
TGCAGTGTCCGGGGGTACAATGAGCAGTTCTTC
CSVRGYNEQFF
>.|.|TRBJ1-1|TRBV20-1
TGCAGTGCCCCGGAGGGGCTGAACACTGAAGCTTTCTTT
CSAPEGLNTEAFF
>few|TRBD2|TRBJ2-1|TRBV7-3
TGTGCCAGCAGCTCCGGACTAGCTTCTCGTGAGCAGTTCTTC
CASSSGLASREQFF
>.|.|TRBJ1-1|TRBV5-1
TGCGCCAGCAGTATGGGGGGTCCGGACACTGAAGCTTTCTTT
CASSMGGPDTEAFF